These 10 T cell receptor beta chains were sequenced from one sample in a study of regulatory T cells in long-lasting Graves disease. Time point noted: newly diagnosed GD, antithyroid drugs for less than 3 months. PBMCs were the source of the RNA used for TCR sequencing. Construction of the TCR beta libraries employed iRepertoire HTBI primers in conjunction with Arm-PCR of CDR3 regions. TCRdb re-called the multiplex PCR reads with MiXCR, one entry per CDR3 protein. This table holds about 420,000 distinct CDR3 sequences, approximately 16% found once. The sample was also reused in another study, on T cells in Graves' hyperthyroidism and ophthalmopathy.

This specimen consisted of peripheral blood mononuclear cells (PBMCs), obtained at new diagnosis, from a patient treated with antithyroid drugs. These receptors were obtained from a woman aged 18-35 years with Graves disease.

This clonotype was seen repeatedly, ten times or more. The CDR3 nucleotides read TGCAGTGCTAGAGTCGAAGAGTGGGTCACAGATACGCAGTATTTT. The encoded protein is CSARVEEWVTDTQYF. The V gene is TRBV20-1, the J gene TRBJ2-3; D unclear. The V gene's germline CDR1 is DFQATT and CDR2 SNEGSKA (reference sequence). CDR3 length equals 15 residues. Trimming cost V 1 base and J 2 bases, with 13 bases left between them.

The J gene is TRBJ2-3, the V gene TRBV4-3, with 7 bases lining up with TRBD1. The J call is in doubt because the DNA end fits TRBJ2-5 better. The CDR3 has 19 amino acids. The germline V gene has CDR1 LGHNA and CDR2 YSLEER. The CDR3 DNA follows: TGCGCCAGCAGCCAAGAAGCGGCGGTAGTAGGGGGCGAGAGAAAGACCCAGTACTTC. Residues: CASSQEAAVVGGERKTQYF.

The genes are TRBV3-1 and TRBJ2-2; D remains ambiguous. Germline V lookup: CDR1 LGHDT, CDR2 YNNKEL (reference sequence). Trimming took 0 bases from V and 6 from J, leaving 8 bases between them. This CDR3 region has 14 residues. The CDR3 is CASSQDWLAGELFF. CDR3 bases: TGTGCCAGCAGCCAAGACTGGCTGGCCGGGGAGCTGTTTTTT.

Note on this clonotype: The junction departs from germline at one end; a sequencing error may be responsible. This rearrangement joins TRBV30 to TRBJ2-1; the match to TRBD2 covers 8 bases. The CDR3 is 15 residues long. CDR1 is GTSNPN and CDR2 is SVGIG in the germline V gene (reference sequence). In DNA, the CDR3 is TGTGACTGGAGTGCGGGGCGGGAGGATCACAATGAGCAGTTCTTC. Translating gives CDWSAGREDHNEQFF.

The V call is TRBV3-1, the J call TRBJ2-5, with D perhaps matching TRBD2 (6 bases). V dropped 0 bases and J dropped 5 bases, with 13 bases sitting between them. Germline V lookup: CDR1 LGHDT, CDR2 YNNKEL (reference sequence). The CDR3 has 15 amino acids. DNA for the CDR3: TGTGCCAGCAGCCAAGATCGCCGCGGGATTGAGACCCAGTACTTC. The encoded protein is CASSQDRRGIETQYF.

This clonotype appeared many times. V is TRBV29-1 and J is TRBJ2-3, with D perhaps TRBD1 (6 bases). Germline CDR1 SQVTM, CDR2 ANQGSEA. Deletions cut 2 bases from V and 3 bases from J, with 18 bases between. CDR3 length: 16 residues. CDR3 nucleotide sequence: TGCAGCGTTGAAAGGTTAGGGCAGGGGAAGACAGATACGCAGTATTTT. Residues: CSVERLGQGKTDTQYF.

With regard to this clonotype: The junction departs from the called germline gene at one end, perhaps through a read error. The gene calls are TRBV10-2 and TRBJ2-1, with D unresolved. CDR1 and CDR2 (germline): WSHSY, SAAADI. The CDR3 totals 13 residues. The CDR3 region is CAGSRTAYNEQFF. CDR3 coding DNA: TGCGCCGGCAGCCGGACGGCATACAATGAGCAGTTCTTC.

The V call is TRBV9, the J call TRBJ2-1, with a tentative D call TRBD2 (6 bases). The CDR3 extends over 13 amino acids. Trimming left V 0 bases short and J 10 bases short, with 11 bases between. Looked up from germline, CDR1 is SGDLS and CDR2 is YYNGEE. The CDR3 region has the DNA TGTGCCAGCAGCGTAGGGAGGGTAGGAGAGCAGTTCTTC. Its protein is CASSVGRVGEQFF.

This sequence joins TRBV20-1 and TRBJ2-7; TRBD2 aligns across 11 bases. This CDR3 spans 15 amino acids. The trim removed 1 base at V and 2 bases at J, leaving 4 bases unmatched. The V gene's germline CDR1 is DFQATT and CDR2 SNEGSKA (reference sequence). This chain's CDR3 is CSARVGLAVPYEQYF. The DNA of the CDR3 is TGCAGTGCTAGAGTGGGACTAGCGGTTCCCTACGAGCAGTACTTC.

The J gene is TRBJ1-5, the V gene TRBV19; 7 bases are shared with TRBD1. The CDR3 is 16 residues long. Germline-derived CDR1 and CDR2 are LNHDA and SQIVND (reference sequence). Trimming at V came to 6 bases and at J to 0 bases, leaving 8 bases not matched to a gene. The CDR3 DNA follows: TGTGCCAGTAGCACCGACAGGGAACCTAGCAATCAGCCCCAGCATTTT. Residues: CASSTDREPSNQPQHF.